This entry features one TCR beta chain sequence. The sample originates from a study of T cell repertoires in cytomegalovirus infection. Study-wide background: Matching HLA type, along with CMV infection, was indicated by public TCR beta signatures.

The CDR3 is 17 residues long. The V gene end was trimmed by 8 bases and the J gene end by 4 bases; junction bases not matched to a gene: 16. Per germline, CDR1 MDHEN and CDR2 SYDVKM. One entry per CDR3 protein, called by TCRdb with MiXCR from the reads. The sample shows about 600,000 distinct CDR3 sequences, roughly 26% of them seen only once. Specimen: CD8+ T cells from PBMCs. This chain joins TRBV28 and TRBJ2-5; 10 nucleotides line up with TRBD2. This TCR came from a human donor in good health (CMV status not recorded). Some clones in this sample may be carry-over from other donors' samples. This chain's CDR3 is CASEGTSDPTPGETQYF. The CDR3 region has the DNA TGTGCCAGCGAAGGGACTAGCGACCCGACCCCAGGAGAGACCCAGTACTTC.